Listed below are T cell receptor beta chains from one sample, sequenced in a study of control samples from healthy donors and cancer patients. Assay used: immunoSEQ multiplex PCR; TCRdb lists only in-frame clones, some missing. The sample consists of over 150,000 clones, approximately 94% of them appearing once. The sequenced sample was PBMCs. These receptors were taken from a man between 60 and 70 years old with colorectal cancer. Each CDR3 is given with its conserved first and last residue. Not every row has a clone size; where given, it reads once, few, many or a size class.

>TRBV6-5|TRBJ1-4|.
CASRNRGREKLFF
>TRBV19|TRBJ2-7|.
CASSTRQGAGFVSYEQYF
>TRBV30|TRBJ2-5|.
CAWSVLGQPGETQYF
>TRBV7-8|TRBJ1-5|.
CASGTASNQPQHF
>TRBV2|TRBJ2-1|.
CASSVTRVGGNEQFF
>TRBV7-9|TRBJ1-1|.
CASSPQGQRNTEAFF
>TRBV4-1|TRBJ2-7|.
CASSHVDLFSYEQYF
>TRBV6-5|TRBJ2-6|.
CASAAEGSGANVLTF
>TRBV4-3|TRBJ1-1|.
CASSQAGGGTEAFF
>TRBV12-3/TRBV12-4|TRBJ1-1|.
CASSFGENTEAFF
>TRBV25-1|TRBJ1-1|.
CASSPIDWEGRAFF
>TRBV3-1/TRBV3-2|TRBJ1-1|.
CASSHPNTEAFF
>TRBV29-1|TRBJ1-1|once
CSVVGSNTEAFF
>TRBV9|TRBJ1-1|once
CASSASQGGGPEAFF
>TRBV14|TRBJ1-2|.
CASSPWGGPTFYGYTF
>TRBV7-9|TRBJ2-6|.
CASSLKGLQASGANVLTF
>TRBV29-1|TRBJ2-7|.
CSVDRGSSYEQYF
>TRBV12-3/TRBV12-4|TRBJ2-5|.
CASSPGAQETQYF
>TRBV6-1|TRBJ1-2|.
CASSETGAYGYTF
>TRBV6-5|TRBJ2-5|.
CASSLRTGQETQYF
>TRBV6-5|TRBJ2-2|.
CASTKGGENTGELFF
>TRBV12-3/TRBV12-4|TRBJ2-7|.
CASSTGTSIEQYF
>TRBV30|TRBJ1-1|.
CAWGRGGNTEAFF
>TRBV6-5|TRBJ1-5|.
CASRKKSNQPQHF
>TRBV7-9|TRBJ2-7|.
CASSQPGLPAEQYF
>TRBV5-6|TRBJ1-4|.
CASYIHGNEKLFF
>TRBV20-1|TRBJ1-1|.
CSASRAGRDTEAFF
>TRBV9|TRBJ1-1|.
CASSVGGDPNTEAFF
>TRBV5-5|TRBJ2-1|.
CASSLGGGPYNEQFF